Shown below are 29 T cell receptor beta chains from a single sample sequenced in a study of patients and donors after allogeneic stem cell transplantation. TCRdb redid the calling of the RT-PCR reads with MiXCR, one entry per CDR3 protein. The data show about a million distinct CDR3 sequences, roughly 18% seen once. The sequenced sample consisted of blood, either unsorted or a sorted T cell fraction (not recorded which). These receptors were taken from a human donor who was either an allogeneic HSCT recipient or a stem cell or donor lymphocyte infusion donor (not recorded which). It is not recorded whose cells these are; they may come from a transplant donor.

This clonotype turned up a few times. This chain uses TRBV11-2 with TRBJ1-1; the D gene is possibly TRBD1 (5 bases). V gave up 2 bases and J gave up 1 base, with 20 bases separating them. CDR1 is SGHAT, CDR2 FQNNGV, per germline. This CDR3 has 18 amino acids. CDR3 nucleotide sequence: TGTGCCAGCAGCTTATCGGGCAGGGCGGTACACGGGAACACTGAAGCTTTCTTT. The encoded protein is CASSLSGRAVHGNTEAFF. Based on the CDR3 plus reference TRBV11-2 and TRBJ1-1, the full variable domain is EAGVAQSPRYKIIEKRQSVAFWCNPISGHATLYWYQQILGQGPKLLIQFQNNGVVDDSQLPKDRFSAERLKGVDSTLKIQPAKLEDSAVYLCASSLSGRAVHGNTEAFFGQGTRLTVV.

This sequence joins TRBV6-2 or TRBV6-3 and TRBJ1-1; D unclear. The germline V gene encodes CDR1 MNHEY and CDR2 SVGEGT. Trimming pared 5 bases from V and 3 bases from J, leaving 10 bases between. The CDR3 has 13 residues. CDR3 nucleotides: TGTGCCAGCAGTAACGGGGTTCACACTGAAGCTTTCTTT. It specifies CASSNGVHTEAFF.

A remark on this clonotype: The junction departs from germline at one end; a sequencing error may be responsible. This chain joins TRBV20-1 and TRBJ1-6; maybe TRBD1 (6 bases). The CDR3 length is 15 residues. The germline gives CDR1 DFQATT, CDR2 SNEGSKA (reference sequence). This CDR3 is CSARTTGTRDSPLHF. The CDR3 coding sequence is TGCAGTGCTAGGACCACCGGGACACGGGATTCGCCCCTCCACTTT.

J is TRBJ2-1 and V is TRBV12-3 or TRBV12-4; TRBD2 matches 14 bases. The CDR3 is 15 residues long. The J segment lost 5 bases and the V segment lost 6 bases, leaving 3 bases of the junction unmatched. The CDR3 DNA follows: TGTGCCAGCAGAAGGGGACTAGCGGGAGACAATGAGCAGTTCTTC. Residues: CASRRGLAGDNEQFF.

The rearrangement uses TRBV24-1 and TRBJ1-5, with a weak D call TRBD1 (5 bases). The V end was cut by 5 bases, the J end by 0 bases, with 7 bases between. The CDR3 is 14 residues long. CDR1 and CDR2 from the germline V gene are KGHDR and SFDVKD. As DNA, the CDR3 is TGTGCCACCAGTGGGGACTATAGCAATCAGCCCCAGCATTTT. It is translated as CATSGDYSNQPQHF.

The CDR3 is CAWGDSQPQHF. DNA for the CDR3: TGTGCCTGGGGGGACAGTCAGCCCCAGCATTTT. This chain joins TRBV30 and TRBJ1-5, with 7 bases identical to TRBD1. CDR1 and CDR2 from the germline V gene are GTSNPN and SVGIG (reference sequence). The CDR3 sequence is 11 residues long. The junction had 1 base not matched to a gene; V was cut back by 5 bases and J by 6 bases.

The chain links TRBV6-2 or TRBV6-3 to TRBJ1-1; D unclear. This CDR3 has 13 amino acids. Germline V CDR1 and CDR2: MNHEY, SVGEGT. Trimming took off 8 bases at V and 7 bases at J, with 17 bases between the two ends. The CDR3 nucleotides read TGTGCCAGCCTCTCGCATGGGGATATTGAAGCTTTCTTT. Its protein product is CASLSHGDIEAFF.

This clonotype was detected only a few times. The chain is built from TRBV20-1 and TRBJ2-7, with TRBD1 matching 9 bases. V was pared by 1 base and J by 3 bases, with 7 bases of the junction left unmatched. CDR1 and CDR2 (germline): DFQATT, SNEGSKA (reference sequence). The CDR3 loop spans 15 amino acids. This CDR3 is CSARASGTGLYEQYF. Here the CDR3 DNA reads TGCAGTGCTAGAGCCTCCGGGACAGGGCTCTACGAGCAGTACTTC.

This chain connects TRBV20-1 to TRBJ1-1, with D unclear. The CDR3 is 12 residues long. V lost 2 bases and J lost 5, with 9 bases in between. Germline lookup yields CDR1 DFQATT and CDR2 SNEGSKA (reference sequence). DNA for the CDR3: TGCAGTGCTAGACGGTGGGGAACTGAAGCTTTCTTT. Amino acid sequence: CSARRWGTEAFF.

This clonotype came up a few times. The chain combines TRBV7-3 with TRBJ2-1, with a tentative D call TRBD1 (6 bases). Trimming stripped 8 bases from V and 6 bases from J, with 17 bases between. CDR1 is SGHTA, CDR2 FQGTGA, per germline. This CDR3 is 14 amino acids long. The CDR3 loop is CASRAVPGVNEQFF. As DNA, the CDR3 is TGTGCCAGCCGAGCCGTTCCAGGGGTCAATGAGCAGTTCTTC.

This chain joins TRBV6-5 and TRBJ2-2; unclear D gene. Germline CDR1 MNHEY, CDR2 SVGAGI. Trimming stripped 2 bases from V and 4 bases from J, with 2 bases between. The CDR3 has 12 amino acids. Written as DNA, the CDR3 is TGTGCCAGCAGTTACACCACCGGGGAGCTGTTTTTT. This sequence encodes CASSYTTGELFF.

This clonotype was seen more than once but under ten times. This rearrangement joins TRBV9 to TRBJ2-1; D is possibly TRBD2 (5 bases). The CDR3 runs to 15 residues. Trimming took 2 bases from V and 6 from J, leaving 15 bases between them. Germline V CDR1 and CDR2: SGDLS, YYNGEE. CDR3 bases: TGTGCCAGCAGCGTTAATTGGGGAGCAGGCAATGAGCAGTTCTTC. Protein: CASSVNWGAGNEQFF. The variable domain in full, with the rest retrieved from reference TRBV9 and TRBJ2-1, is DSGVTQTPKHLITATGQRVTLRCSPRSGDLSVYWYQQSLDQGLQFLIQYYNGEERAKGNILERFSAQQFPDLHSELNLSSLELGDSALYFCASSVNWGAGNEQFFGPGTRLTVL.

A few counts support this clonotype. The chain recombines TRBV6-6 with TRBJ2-7; tentative D call: TRBD1 (6 bases). The germline gives CDR1 MNHNY, CDR2 SVGAGI (reference sequence). Trimming took 5 bases from V and 2 from J, leaving 10 bases between them. The CDR3 is 13 residues long. In DNA form, the CDR3 reads TGTGCCAGCAGTCACAGGGCCGCCTACGAGCAGTACTTC. The encoded protein is CASSHRAAYEQYF.

This clonotype was found once. The DNA of the CDR3 is TGCAGTGCCGTACCCCAAACCAGACCGGAGACCCAGTACTTC. This gives the protein CSAVPQTRPETQYF. The V and J genes are TRBV20-1 and TRBJ2-5; D not resolved. In germline, CDR1 is DFQATT, CDR2 SNEGSKA (reference sequence). V was cut by 6 bases and J by 5 bases, with 19 bases left in between. CDR3 length equals 14 residues.

This sequence joins TRBV15 and TRBJ2-5; possibly TRBD2 for D (5 bases). V was trimmed by 0 bases and J by 3 bases, leaving 14 bases between them. The CDR3 spans 16 residues. Germline loops: CDR1 LNHNV, CDR2 YYDKDF (reference sequence). CDR3 DNA sequence: TGTGCCACCAGCAGAGATCGGCTAGCTAATGAAGAGACCCAGTACTTC. Protein product: CATSRDRLANEETQYF.

This clonotype was found a few times. The J gene is TRBJ1-6, the V gene TRBV5-6, with 7 bases aligning to TRBD1. This CDR3 contains 15 residues. V lost 5 bases and J lost 14; bases outside the gene matches: 16. Germline-derived CDR1 and CDR2 are SGHDT and YYEEEE. As DNA, the CDR3 is TGTGCCAGCAGTCCTATACCAGGGGGGGAAATGGCCCTCCACTTT. It yields the protein CASSPIPGGEMALHF.

Written as DNA, the CDR3 is TGTGCCAGCAGCGAGACTAGCGGGAGGGTATACGAGCAGTACTTC. It encodes CASSETSGRVYEQYF. The gene calls are TRBV27 and TRBJ2-7; 14 bases fit TRBD2. The CDR3 is 15 residues long. Germline V gives CDR1 MNHEY, CDR2 SMNVEV (reference sequence). V lost 6 bases and J lost 4; bases outside the gene matches: 5.

This clonotype was observed many times. The chain links TRBV12-3 or TRBV12-4 to TRBJ1-5; TRBD1 aligns across 8 bases. Germline trimming cut 2 bases from V and 5 bases from J; bases unmatched to any gene: 8. The CDR3 consists of 16 residues. For the CDR3, the DNA is TGTGCCAGCAGTTTAATGCCTCAGGGGGCACATCAGCCCCAGCATTTT. Translating it yields CASSLMPQGAHQPQHF.

V gene TRBV4-1 combines with J gene TRBJ2-2; D possibly corresponds to TRBD2 (6 bases). Trimming removed 0 bases at V and 6 bases at J, with 11 bases between. The CDR3 sequence is 15 residues long. Germline-derived CDR1 and CDR2 are MGHRA and YSYEKL. This CDR3 reads CASSQDPTSPGELFF. The CDR3 nucleotides are TGCGCCAGCAGCCAAGATCCGACTAGTCCCGGGGAGCTGTTTTTT.

This clonotype was picked up a small number of times. V is TRBV9 and J is TRBJ2-1; the D is unclear. The CDR3 is 14 amino acids. Germline CDR1 and CDR2: SGDLS and YYNGEE. The germline V and J ends were trimmed by 4 bases and 8 bases, with 16 bases remaining between them. The CDR3 sequence is CASSPRVLWDEQFF. The CDR3 DNA reads as TGTGCCAGCAGCCCCCGAGTGCTATGGGATGAGCAGTTCTTC. Using reference TRBV9 and TRBJ2-1 for the parts outside the CDR3, the full variable domain is DSGVTQTPKHLITATGQRVTLRCSPRSGDLSVYWYQQSLDQGLQFLIQYYNGEERAKGNILERFSAQQFPDLHSELNLSSLELGDSALYFCASSPRVLWDEQFFGPGTRLTVL.

The J gene is TRBJ1-1, the V gene TRBV18; a possible D gene is TRBD1 (5 bases). The length of the CDR3 is 14 residues. V was clipped by 6 bases and J by 6 bases, with 17 bases between them. Germline CDR1 KGHSH, CDR2 LQKENI. The CDR3 DNA follows: TGTGCCAGCTCGCACCGGGACGGACGTTCTGAAGCTTTCTTT. Translating gives CASSHRDGRSEAFF.

In the case of this clonotype: A read error may be the cause here, since a much bigger clone is one base away. The V and J genes are TRBV4-2 and TRBJ1-3; D uncertain. The CDR3 contains 14 residues. The germline gives CDR1 LGHNA, CDR2 YNFKEQ. CDR3 protein: CAGSQTGGRNTIYF. In nucleotides, the CDR3 is TGTGCCGGCAGCCAGACGGGAGGGCGAAACACCATATATTTT.

This clonotype was detected a few times. This sequence joins TRBV28 and TRBJ1-1, with TRBD1 identical over 7 bases. V gave up 6 bases and J gave up 11 bases; unmatched junction bases: 9. Germline assignment: CDR1 MDHEN and CDR2 SYDVKM. CDR3 length: 12 residues. CDR3: CASSLTGVGAFF. CDR3 in DNA: TGTGCCAGCAGCCTCACAGGGGTCGGGGCTTTCTTT. Based on the CDR3 plus reference TRBV28 and TRBJ1-1, the full variable domain is DVKVTQSSRYLVKRTGEKVFLECVQDMDHENMFWYRQDPGLGLRLIYFSYDVKMKEKGDIPEGYSVSREKKERFSLILESASTNQTSMYLCASSLTGVGAFFGQGTRLTVV.

The genes are TRBV5-1 and TRBJ1-2, with 7 bases lining up with TRBD1. CDR3 size: 16 residues. Losses at the gene ends were 3 bases for V and 5 bases for J; bases not matched to a gene: 13. Germline V lookup: CDR1 SGHRS, CDR2 YFSETQ. The CDR3 DNA reads as TGCGCCAGCAGCTCGGACAGGAGACCCATAGGGTATGGCTACACCTTC. Its translation: CASSSDRRPIGYGYTF. Together with reference TRBV5-1 and TRBJ1-2, the CDR3 gives the full variable domain: KAGVTQTPRYLIKTRGQQVTLSCSPISGHRSVSWYQQTPGQGLQFLFEYFSETQRNKGNFPGRFSGRQFSNSRSEMNVSTLELGDSALYLCASSSDRRPIGYGYTFGSGTRLTVV.

The gene calls are TRBV2 and TRBJ2-7, with 8 bases fitting TRBD1. The CDR3 covers 16 residues. The V and J ends lost 7 bases and 2 bases, in that order; junction bases with no gene match: 13. Germline V gene lookup returns CDR1 SNHLY and CDR2 FYNNEI. CDR3 protein: CASKPGLGTGPYEQYF. DNA of the CDR3: TGTGCCAGCAAACCGGGACTTGGGACAGGCCCCTACGAGCAGTACTTC.

The genes are TRBV10-2 and TRBJ2-2; D is unresolved. Per germline, CDR1 WSHSY and CDR2 SAAADI. The V end lost 4 bases, the J end lost 3 bases, and 12 bases lay between the germline ends. The CDR3 sequence is 15 residues long. CDR3 amino acids: CASSGVGRHTGELFF. The CDR3 DNA reads TGCGCCAGCAGTGGAGTGGGCAGGCACACCGGGGAGCTGTTTTTT.

This clonotype turned up a few times. The CDR3 DNA sequence: TGCAGTGCCGTATTTAGGGGGCATACCGGGGAGCTGTTTTTT. Its protein product is CSAVFRGHTGELFF. This chain joins TRBV20-1 and TRBJ2-2, with TRBD1 matching 7 bases. This CDR3 comprises 14 residues. Germline-derived CDR1 and CDR2 are DFQATT and SNEGSKA (reference sequence). With 6 bases clipped from V and 5 bases from J, the junction kept 9 bases outside the gene matches.

This clonotype has a handful of counts. The CDR3 nucleotides are TGCAGCGTTGTTAAGCCTACGGGGGAGCCCACAGATACGCAGTATTTT. Protein: CSVVKPTGEPTDTQYF. The rearrangement joins TRBV29-1 to TRBJ2-3, with D maybe TRBD2 (6 bases). The CDR3 sequence is 16 residues long. V lost 4 bases, J lost 2 bases, and 19 bases lay in between. In germline, CDR1 is SQVTM, CDR2 ANQGSEA.

The chain has TRBV15 and TRBJ2-7, with TRBD1 identical over 7 bases. In germline, CDR1 is LNHNV, CDR2 YYDKDF (reference sequence). J lost 8 bases, V lost 1 base, and 17 bases had no gene match. There are 17 residues in the CDR3. The CDR3 sequence is CATSRVGTAGGFQKQYF. As DNA, the CDR3 is TGTGCCACCAGCAGAGTCGGGACGGCAGGGGGATTCCAGAAGCAGTACTTC.